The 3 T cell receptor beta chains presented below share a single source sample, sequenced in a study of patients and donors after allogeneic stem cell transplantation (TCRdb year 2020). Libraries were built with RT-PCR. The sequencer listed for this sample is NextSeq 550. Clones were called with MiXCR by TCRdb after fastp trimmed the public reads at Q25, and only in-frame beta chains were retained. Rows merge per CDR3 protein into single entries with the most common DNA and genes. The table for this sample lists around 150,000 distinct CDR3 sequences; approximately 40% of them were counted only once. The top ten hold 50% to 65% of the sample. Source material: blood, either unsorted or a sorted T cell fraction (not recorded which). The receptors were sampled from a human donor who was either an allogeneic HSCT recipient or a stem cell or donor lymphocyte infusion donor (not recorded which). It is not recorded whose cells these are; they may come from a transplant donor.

The CDR3 nucleotides read TGTGCCAGCAGCTCTCCCGTGAGGGACACCGGGGAGCTGTTTTTT. Protein: CASSSPVRDTGELFF. The chain couples TRBV5-6 to TRBJ2-2, with D possibly TRBD2 on 5 matching bases. Germline CDR1 reads SGHDT; CDR2 reads YYEEEE. The V end lost 3 bases, the J end lost 3 bases, and 12 bases lay between the germline ends. The CDR3 loop spans 15 amino acids.

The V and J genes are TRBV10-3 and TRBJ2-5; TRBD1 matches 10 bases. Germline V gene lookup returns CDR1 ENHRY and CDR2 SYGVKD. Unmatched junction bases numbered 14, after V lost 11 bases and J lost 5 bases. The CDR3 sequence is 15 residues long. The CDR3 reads CADSGTGAPEETQYF. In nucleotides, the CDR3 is TGTGCCGATTCCGGGACAGGGGCGCCTGAGGAGACCCAGTACTTC.

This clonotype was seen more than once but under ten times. The CDR3 DNA reads TGTGCCAGCAGCTTAGATCGGGGGGAGGTCCAGCCCCAGCATTTT. Translation gives CASSLDRGEVQPQHF. The rearrangement uses TRBV7-2 and TRBJ1-5; a weak D match, TRBD1 (5 bases). Germline CDR1 is SGHTA and CDR2 is FQGNSA. This CDR3 spans 15 amino acids. Trimming took 1 base from V and 7 from J, leaving 14 bases between them.